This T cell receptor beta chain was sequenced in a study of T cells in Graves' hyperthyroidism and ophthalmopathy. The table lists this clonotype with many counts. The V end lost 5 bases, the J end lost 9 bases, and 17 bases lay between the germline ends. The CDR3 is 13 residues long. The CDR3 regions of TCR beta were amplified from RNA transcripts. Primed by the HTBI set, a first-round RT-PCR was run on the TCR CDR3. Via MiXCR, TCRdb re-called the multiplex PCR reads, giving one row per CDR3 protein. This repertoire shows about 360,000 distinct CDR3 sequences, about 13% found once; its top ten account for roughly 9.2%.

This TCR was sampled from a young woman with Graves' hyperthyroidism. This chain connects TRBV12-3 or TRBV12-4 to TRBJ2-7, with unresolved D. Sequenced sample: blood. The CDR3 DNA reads TGTGCCAGCAGTCCTCCGCCTCACATGAGGCAGTACTTC. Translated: CASSPPPHMRQYF.